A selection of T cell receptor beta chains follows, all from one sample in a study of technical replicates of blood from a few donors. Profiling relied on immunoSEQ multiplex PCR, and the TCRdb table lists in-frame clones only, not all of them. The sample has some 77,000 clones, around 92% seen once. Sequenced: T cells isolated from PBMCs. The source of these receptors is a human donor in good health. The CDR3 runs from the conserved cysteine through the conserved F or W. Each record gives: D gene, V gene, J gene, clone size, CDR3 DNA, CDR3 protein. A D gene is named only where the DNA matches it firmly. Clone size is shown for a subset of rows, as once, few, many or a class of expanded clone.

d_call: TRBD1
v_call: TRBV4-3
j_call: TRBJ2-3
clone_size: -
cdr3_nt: TGCGCCAGCAGCCTTAGACAGGGGGCCCTTGGTCGGGCAGATACGCAGTATTTT
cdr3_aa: CASSLRQGALGRADTQYF

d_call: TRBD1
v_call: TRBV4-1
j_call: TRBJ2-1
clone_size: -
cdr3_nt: TGCGCCAGCAGCCTGACAGGGGGGGACAATGAGCAGTTCTTC
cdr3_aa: CASSLTGGDNEQFF

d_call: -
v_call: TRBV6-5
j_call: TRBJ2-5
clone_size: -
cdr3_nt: TGTGCCAGTAGTAGGGGATCCCAAGAGACCCAGTACTTC
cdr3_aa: CASSRGSQETQYF

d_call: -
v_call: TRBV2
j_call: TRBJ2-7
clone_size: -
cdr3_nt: TGTGCCAGCACCCTGGGCGGAGGTTCCTACGAGCAGTACTTC
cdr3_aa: CASTLGGGSYEQYF

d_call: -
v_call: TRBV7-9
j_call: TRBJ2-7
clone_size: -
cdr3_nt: TGTGCCAGCAGTCGCACCCCCAGTGGATCGGGTTACGAGCAGTACTTC
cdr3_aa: CASSRTPSGSGYEQYF

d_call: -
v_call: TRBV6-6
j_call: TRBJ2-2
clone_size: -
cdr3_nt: TGTGCCAGCAGTTACTCGGGCCCGGACACCGGGGAGCTGTTTTTT
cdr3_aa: CASSYSGPDTGELFF

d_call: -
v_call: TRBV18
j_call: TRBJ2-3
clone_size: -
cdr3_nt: TGTGCCAGCTCACCCGAGGGTGGGTCTAGCACAGATACGCAGTATTTT
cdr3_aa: CASSPEGGSSTDTQYF

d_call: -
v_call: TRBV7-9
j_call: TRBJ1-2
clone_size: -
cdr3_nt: TGTGCCAGCAGCTACCCCGGAGGGATGTACTATGGCTACACCTTC
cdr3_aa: CASSYPGGMYYGYTF

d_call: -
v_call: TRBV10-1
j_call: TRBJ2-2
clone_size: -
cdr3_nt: TGCGCGGCAGGTCAGAACACCGGGGAGCTGTTTTTT
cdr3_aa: CAAGQNTGELFF

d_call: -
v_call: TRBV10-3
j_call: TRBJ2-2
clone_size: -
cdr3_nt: TGTGCCATCAGTGTAGGGACTGTGACCGGGGAGCTGTTTTTT
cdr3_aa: CAISVGTVTGELFF

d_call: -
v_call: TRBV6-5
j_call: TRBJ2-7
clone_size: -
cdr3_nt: TGTGCCAGCAGTTACTCGCATCTCGGCTCCTACGAGCAGTACTTC
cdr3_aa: CASSYSHLGSYEQYF

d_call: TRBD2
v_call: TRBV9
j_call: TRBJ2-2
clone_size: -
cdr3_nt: TGTGCCAGCAGCGTAGGGGCGGGAGACACCGGGGAGCTGTTTTTT
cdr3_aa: CASSVGAGDTGELFF

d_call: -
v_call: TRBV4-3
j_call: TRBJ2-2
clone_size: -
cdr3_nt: TGCGCCAGCAGCCAAGAAGGGCAGGGTGACGGGGAGCTGTTTTTT
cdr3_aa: CASSQEGQGDGELFF

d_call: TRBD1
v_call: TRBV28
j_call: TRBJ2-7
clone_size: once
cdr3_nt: TGTGCCAGTGCTTCCGGGACAGGGATCTACGAGCAGTACTTC
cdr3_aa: CASASGTGIYEQYF

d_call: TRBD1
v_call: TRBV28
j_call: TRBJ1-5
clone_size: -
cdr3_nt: TGTGCCAGCAGTTCCCCGGGGACAGTCAATCAGCCCCAGCATTTT
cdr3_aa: CASSSPGTVNQPQHF

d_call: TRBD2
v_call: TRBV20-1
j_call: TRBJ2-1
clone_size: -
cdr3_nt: TGCAGTGCAACACTAGCGAATGAGCAGTTCTTC
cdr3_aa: CSATLANEQFF

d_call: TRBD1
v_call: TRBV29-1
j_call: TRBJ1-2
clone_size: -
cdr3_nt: TGCAGCGTTGAAGATCGGAGGACAGGGCCTGATGGCTACACCTTC
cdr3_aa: CSVEDRRTGPDGYTF

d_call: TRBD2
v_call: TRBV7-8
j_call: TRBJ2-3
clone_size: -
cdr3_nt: TGTGCCAGCAGCGTGACTAGCGGACCCTATAGCACAGATACGCAGTATTTT
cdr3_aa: CASSVTSGPYSTDTQYF

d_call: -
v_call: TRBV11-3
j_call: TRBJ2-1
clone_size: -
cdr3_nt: TGTGCCAGCAGCTTAGTTTCTCTGGGGCCCTACAATGAGCAGTTCTTC
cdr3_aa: CASSLVSLGPYNEQFF

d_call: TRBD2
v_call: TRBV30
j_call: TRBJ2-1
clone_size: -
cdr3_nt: TGTGCCTGGAGTACGGGACTAGCGGGCCCTTACAATGAGCAGTTCTTC
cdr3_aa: CAWSTGLAGPYNEQFF

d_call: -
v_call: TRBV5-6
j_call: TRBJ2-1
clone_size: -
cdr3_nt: TGTGCCAGCAGCTTTGGAGGAAGCGATGAGCAGTTCTTC
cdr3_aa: CASSFGGSDEQFF

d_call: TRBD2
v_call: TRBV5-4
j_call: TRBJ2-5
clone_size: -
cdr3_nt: TGTGCCAGCAGCCTTAAAGGACTAGCTGGAGAGACCCAGTACTTC
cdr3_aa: CASSLKGLAGETQYF

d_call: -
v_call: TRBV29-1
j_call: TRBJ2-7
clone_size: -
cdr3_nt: TGCAGCGTTGAAGATTTGGGTACAGACGAGCAGTACTTC
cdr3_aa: CSVEDLGTDEQYF

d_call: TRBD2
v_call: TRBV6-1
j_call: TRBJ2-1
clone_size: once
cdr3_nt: TGTGCCAGCAGTGAACGTCTAGCGGGAGACAATGAGCAGTTCTTC
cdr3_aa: CASSERLAGDNEQFF

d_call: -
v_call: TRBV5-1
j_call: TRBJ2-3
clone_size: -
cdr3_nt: TGCGCCAGCAGCCCAGGCACAGGCCACACAGATACGCAGTATTTT
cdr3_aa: CASSPGTGHTDTQYF

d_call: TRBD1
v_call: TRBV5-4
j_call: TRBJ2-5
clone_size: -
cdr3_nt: TGTGCCAGCAGTTTTCAACAGGGGGCCCTCCAAGAGACCCAGTACTTC
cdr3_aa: CASSFQQGALQETQYF

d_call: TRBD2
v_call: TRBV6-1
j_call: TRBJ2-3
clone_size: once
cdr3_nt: TGTGCCAGCCCCAGCGGGATTAGCACAGATACGCAGTATTTT
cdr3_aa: CASPSGISTDTQYF

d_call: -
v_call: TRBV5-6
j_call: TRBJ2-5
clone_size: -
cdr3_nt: TGTGCCAGCAGCTTGGGTGTGCAGAAAGAGACCCAGTACTTC
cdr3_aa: CASSLGVQKETQYF

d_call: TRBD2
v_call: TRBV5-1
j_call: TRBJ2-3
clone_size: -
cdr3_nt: TGCGCCAGCAGCTTTTCCGAAGCGGGAGTAAGAGATACGCAGTATTTT
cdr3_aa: CASSFSEAGVRDTQYF

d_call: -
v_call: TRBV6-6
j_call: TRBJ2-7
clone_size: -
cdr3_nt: TGTGCCAGCAGTCCAAATAGCGTTCTGGGCGTAGAGCAGTACTTC
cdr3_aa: CASSPNSVLGVEQYF

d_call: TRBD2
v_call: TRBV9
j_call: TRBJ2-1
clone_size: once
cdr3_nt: TGTGCCAGCAGCGTCAGTAGCGGGAGAGCCATTTACAATGAGCAGTTCTTC
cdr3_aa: CASSVSSGRAIYNEQFF

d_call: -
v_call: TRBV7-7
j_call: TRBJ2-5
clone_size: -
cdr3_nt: TGTGCTAGCAGCACTAGAGGGGAGACCCAGTACTTC
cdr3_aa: CASSTRGETQYF

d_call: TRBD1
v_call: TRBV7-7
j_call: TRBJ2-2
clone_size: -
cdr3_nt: TGTGCTAGCAGCTCGTCAGACAGGGGATTCGGGGAGCTGTTTTTT
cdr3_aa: CASSSSDRGFGELFF

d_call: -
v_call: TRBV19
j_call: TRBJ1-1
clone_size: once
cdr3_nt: TGTGCTGCCGGGACACCCTACACTGAAGCTTTCTTT
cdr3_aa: CAAGTPYTEAFF

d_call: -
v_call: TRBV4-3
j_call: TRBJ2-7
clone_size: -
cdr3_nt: TGCGCCAGCAGCCAAGGAATAGGTTTAGCCGAGCAGTACTTC
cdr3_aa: CASSQGIGLAEQYF

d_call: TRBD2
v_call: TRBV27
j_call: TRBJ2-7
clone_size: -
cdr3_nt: TGTGCCAGCAGTTTCAGCGGGATAATCTCCTACGAGCAGTACTTC
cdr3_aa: CASSFSGIISYEQYF

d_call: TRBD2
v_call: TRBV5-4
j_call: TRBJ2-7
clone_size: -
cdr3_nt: TGTGCCAGCAGCCCCCTGGCGGGAGGAATAGGCGAGCAGTACTTC
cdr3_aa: CASSPLAGGIGEQYF

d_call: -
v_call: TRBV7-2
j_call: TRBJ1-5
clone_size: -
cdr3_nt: TGTGCCAGCAGCTTACCCGGAGGTAGCAATCAGCCCCAGCATTTT
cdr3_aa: CASSLPGGSNQPQHF

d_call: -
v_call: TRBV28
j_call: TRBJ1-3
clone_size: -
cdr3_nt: TGTGCCAGCAGTCCCCAGGGACACACCTCTGGAAACACCATATATTTT
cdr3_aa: CASSPQGHTSGNTIYF

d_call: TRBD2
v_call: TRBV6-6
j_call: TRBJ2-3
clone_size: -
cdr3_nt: TGTGCCAGCAGCTTACTAGCGGAAAGCACAGATACGCAGTATTTT
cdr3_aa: CASSLLAESTDTQYF

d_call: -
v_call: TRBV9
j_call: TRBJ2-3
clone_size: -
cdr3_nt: TGTGCCAGCAGCTTACAGACAGTTAGCACAGATACGCAGTATTTT
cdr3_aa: CASSLQTVSTDTQYF

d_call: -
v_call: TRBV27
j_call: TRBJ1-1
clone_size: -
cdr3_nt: TGTGCCAGCATGGGGGGGGGTTACACTGAAGCTTTCTTT
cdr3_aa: CASMGGGYTEAFF

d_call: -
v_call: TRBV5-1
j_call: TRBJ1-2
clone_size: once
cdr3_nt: TGCGCCAGCAGCTTGAGAACCGAGTACCCCAACTATGGCTACACCTTC
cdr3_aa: CASSLRTEYPNYGYTF

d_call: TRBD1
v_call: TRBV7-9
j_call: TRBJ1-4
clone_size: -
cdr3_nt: TGTGCCAGCAGCTTTGTTCCGGGACAGGGCCAATATTTT
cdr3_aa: CASSFVPGQGQYF

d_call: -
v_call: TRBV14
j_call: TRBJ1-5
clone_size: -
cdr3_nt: TGTGCCAGCAACCCAATAGGGGGTCAGCCCCAGCATTTT
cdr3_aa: CASNPIGGQPQHF

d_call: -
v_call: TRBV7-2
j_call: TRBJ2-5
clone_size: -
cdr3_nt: TGTGCCAGCGGTAGAGAAGAGACCCAGTACTTC
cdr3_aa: CASGREETQYF

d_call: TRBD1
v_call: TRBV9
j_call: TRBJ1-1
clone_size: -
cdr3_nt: TGTGCCAGCTCCCTACAGGGGGGGAAAACTGAAGCTTTCTTT
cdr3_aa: CASSLQGGKTEAFF

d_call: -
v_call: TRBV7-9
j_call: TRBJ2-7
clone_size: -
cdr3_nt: TGTGCCAGCAGCTTTCGCGACAACGAGCAGTACTTC
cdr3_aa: CASSFRDNEQYF

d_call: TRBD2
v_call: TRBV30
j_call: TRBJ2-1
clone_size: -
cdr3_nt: TGTGCCTGGAGTGTAGGGCTAGTAGCGGGACATGAGCAGTTCTTC
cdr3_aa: CAWSVGLVAGHEQFF

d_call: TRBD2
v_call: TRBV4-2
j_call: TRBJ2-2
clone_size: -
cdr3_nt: TGTGCCAGCAGCCGACCGCATGCCGGGACTAGCCCGAACACCGGGGAGCTGTTTTTT
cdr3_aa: CASSRPHAGTSPNTGELFF

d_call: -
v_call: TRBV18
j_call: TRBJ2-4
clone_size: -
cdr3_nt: TGTGCCAGCTCACCGAACAGGGATTCCAAAAACATTCAGTACTTC
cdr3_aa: CASSPNRDSKNIQYF

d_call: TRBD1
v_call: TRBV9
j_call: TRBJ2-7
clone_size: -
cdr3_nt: TGTGCCAGCAGCGTCTCCGGGACAGGGTACTACGAGCAGTACTTC
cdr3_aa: CASSVSGTGYYEQYF

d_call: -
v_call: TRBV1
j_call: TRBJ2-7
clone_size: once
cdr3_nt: TGCACCAGCTGGGGCTTCTACGAGCAGTACTTC
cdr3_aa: CTSWGFYEQYF

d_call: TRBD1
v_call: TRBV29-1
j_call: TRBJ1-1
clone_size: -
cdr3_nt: TGCAGCCTGGGACAGAAAGCTTTCTTT
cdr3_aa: CSLGQKAFF

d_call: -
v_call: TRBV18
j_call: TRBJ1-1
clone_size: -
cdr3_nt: TGTGCCAGCTCACCGGTGCGGGGTAGCTTGGGTGAAGCTTTCTTT
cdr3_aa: CASSPVRGSLGEAFF